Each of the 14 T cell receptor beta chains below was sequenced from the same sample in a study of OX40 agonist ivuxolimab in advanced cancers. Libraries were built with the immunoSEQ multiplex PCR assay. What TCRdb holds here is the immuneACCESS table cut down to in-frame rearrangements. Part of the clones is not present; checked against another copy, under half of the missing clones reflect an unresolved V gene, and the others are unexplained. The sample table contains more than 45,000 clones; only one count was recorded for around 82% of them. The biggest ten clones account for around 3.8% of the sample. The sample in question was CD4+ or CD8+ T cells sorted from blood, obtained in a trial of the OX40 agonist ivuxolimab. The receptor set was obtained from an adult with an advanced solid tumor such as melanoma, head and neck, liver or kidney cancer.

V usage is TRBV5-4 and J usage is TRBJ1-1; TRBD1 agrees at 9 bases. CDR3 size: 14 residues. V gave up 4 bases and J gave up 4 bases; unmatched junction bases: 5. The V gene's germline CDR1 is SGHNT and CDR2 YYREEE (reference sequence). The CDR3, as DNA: TGTGCCAGCAGCCCACAGGGGGCTAGCACTGAAGCTTTCTTT. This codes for CASSPQGASTEAFF.

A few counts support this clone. The CDR3 spells CASSLFGVTEAFF. The CDR3 DNA follows: TGTGCCAGCAGTTTATTTGGGGTCACTGAAGCTTTCTTT. The chain recombines TRBV27 with TRBJ1-1; no clear D. V was shortened by 1 base and J by 4 bases, with 7 bases between the two germline ends. From germline, CDR1 is MNHEY and CDR2 SMNVEV (reference sequence). The CDR3 runs to 13 residues.

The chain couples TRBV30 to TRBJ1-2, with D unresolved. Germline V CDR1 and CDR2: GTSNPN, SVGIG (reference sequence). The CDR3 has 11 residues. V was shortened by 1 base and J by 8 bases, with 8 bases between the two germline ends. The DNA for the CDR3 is TGTGCCTGGAGTGGGAACGGGGGCTACACCTTC. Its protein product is CAWSGNGGYTF.

The DNA for the CDR3 is TGTGCCAGCAGCTCGATGACATATTCCTCGGTTGATACGCAGTATTTT. It yields the protein CASSSMTYSSVDTQYF. The chain employs TRBV7-9 and TRBJ2-3; D gene ambiguous. Trimming removed 4 bases at V and 6 bases at J, with 20 bases between. Germline V lookup: CDR1 SEHNR, CDR2 FQNEAQ (reference sequence). The CDR3 length is 16 residues.

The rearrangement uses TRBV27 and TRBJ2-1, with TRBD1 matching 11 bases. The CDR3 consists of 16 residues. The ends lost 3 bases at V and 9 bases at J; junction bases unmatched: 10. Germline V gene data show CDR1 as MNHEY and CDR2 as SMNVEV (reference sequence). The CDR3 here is CASSLRVGTGGREQFF. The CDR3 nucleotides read TGTGCCAGCAGTTTGAGGGTCGGGACAGGGGGACGTGAGCAGTTCTTC.

This CDR3 reads CASSISFLGNTEAFF. The CDR3 coding sequence is TGTGCCAGTAGTATTAGTTTCTTGGGGAACACTGAAGCTTTCTTT. V and J are TRBV19 and TRBJ1-1; no reliable D call. The V and J ends lost 3 bases and 1 base respectively, with 12 bases between them. Germline CDR1 LNHDA, CDR2 SQIVND (reference sequence). CDR3 size: 15 residues.

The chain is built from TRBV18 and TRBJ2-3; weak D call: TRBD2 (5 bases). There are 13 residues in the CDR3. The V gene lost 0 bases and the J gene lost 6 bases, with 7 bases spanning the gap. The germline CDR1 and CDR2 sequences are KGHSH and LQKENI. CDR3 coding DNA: TGTGCCAGCTCACCACCGACGGGGGATACGCAGTATTTT. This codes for CASSPPTGDTQYF.

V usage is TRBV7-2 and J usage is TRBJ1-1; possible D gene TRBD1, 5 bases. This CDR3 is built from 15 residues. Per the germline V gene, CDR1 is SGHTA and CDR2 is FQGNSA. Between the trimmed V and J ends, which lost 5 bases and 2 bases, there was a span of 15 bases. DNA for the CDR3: TGTGCCAGCAGCCCTCCCGGGGGAATTAACACTGAAGCTTTCTTT. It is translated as CASSPPGGINTEAFF.

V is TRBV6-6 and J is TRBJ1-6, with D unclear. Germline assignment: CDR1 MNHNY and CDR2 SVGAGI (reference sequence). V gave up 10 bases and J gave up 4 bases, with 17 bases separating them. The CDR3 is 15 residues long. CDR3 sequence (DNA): TGTGCCACCGCCCCGCGGACCCCTTATAATTCACCCCTCCACTTT. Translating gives CATAPRTPYNSPLHF.

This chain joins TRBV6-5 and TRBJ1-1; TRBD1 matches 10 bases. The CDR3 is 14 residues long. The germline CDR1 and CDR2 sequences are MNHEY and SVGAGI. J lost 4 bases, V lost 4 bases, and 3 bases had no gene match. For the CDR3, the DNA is TGTGCCAGCAGTTGGGACAGGGGAGGCACTGAAGCTTTCTTT. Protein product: CASSWDRGGTEAFF.

The CDR3 protein is CASSLASQGSYGYTF. DNA for the CDR3: TGTGCCAGCAGCTTAGCGTCCCAGGGGAGCTATGGCTACACCTTC. V gene TRBV7-9 combines with J gene TRBJ1-2, with D maybe TRBD1 (6 bases). The V gene's germline CDR1 is SEHNR and CDR2 FQNEAQ (reference sequence). The ends were cut back, 0 bases at V and 4 bases at J, with 12 bases in the middle. The CDR3 contains 15 residues.

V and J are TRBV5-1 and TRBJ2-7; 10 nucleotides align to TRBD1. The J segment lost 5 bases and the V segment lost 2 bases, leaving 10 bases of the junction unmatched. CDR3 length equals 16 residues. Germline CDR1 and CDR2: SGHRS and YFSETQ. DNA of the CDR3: TGCGCCAGCAGCTTTCGCCCCGGGACAGGGGCAAACGAGCAGTACTTC. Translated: CASSFRPGTGANEQYF.

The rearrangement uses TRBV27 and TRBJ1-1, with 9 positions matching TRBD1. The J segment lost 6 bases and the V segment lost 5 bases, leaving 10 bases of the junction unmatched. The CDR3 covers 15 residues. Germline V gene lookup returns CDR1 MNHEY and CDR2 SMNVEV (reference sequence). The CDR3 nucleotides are TGTGCCAGCAGTAACCACAGGGGGCAACAAGCTGAAGCTTTCTTT. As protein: CASSNHRGQQAEAFF.

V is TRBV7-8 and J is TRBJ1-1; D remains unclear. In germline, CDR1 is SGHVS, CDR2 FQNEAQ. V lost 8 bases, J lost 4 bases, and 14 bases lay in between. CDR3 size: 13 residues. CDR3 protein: CASAQPSGTEAFF. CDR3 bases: TGTGCCAGCGCCCAGCCCAGCGGCACTGAAGCTTTCTTT.